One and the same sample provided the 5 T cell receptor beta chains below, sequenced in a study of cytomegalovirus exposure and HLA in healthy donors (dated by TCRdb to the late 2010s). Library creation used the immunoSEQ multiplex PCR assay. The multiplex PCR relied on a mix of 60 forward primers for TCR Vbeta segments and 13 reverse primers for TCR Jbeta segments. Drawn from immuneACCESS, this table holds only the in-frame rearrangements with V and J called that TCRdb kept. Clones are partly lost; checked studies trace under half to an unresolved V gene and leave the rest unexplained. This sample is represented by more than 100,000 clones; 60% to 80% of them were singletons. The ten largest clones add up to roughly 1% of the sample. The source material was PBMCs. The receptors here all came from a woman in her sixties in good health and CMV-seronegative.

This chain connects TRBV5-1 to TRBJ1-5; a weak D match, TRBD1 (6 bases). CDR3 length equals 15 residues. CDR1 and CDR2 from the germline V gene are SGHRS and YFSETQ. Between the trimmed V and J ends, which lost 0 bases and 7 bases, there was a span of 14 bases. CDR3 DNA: TGCGCCAGCAGCTTGGTGGCGGGGGCTGAGCAGCCCCAGCATTTT. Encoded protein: CASSLVAGAEQPQHF.

The CDR3 sequence is CASSELAGNTGELFF. CDR3 DNA: TGTGCCAGTAGTGAACTAGCGGGTAACACCGGGGAGCTGTTTTTT. V and J are TRBV19 and TRBJ2-2; 9 bases line up with TRBD2. CDR1 LNHDA and CDR2 SQIVND come from the germline V gene (reference sequence). The CDR3 spans 15 residues. After removal of 5 bases from V and 2 bases from J, the junction contained 3 bases not matched to a gene.

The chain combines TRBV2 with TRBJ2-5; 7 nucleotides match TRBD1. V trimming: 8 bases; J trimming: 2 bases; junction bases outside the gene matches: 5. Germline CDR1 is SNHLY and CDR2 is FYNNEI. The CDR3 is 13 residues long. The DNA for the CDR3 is TGTGCCAGCTTGGGACAGATACAAGAGACCCAGTACTTC. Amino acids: CASLGQIQETQYF.

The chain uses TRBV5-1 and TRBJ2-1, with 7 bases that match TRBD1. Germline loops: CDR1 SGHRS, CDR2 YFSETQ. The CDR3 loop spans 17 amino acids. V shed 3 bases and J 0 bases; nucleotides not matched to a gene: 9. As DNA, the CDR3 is TGCGCCAGCAGCTACCGGACAGGTGAGAACTCCTACAATGAGCAGTTCTTC. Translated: CASSYRTGENSYNEQFF. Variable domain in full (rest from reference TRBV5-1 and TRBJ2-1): KAGVTQTPRYLIKTRGQQVTLSCSPISGHRSVSWYQQTPGQGLQFLFEYFSETQRNKGNFPGRFSGRQFSNSRSEMNVSTLELGDSALYLCASSYRTGENSYNEQFFGPGTRLTVL.

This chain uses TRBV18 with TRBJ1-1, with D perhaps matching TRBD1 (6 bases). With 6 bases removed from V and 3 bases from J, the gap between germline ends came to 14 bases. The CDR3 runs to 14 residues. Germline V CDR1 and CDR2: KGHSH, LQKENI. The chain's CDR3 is CASSPTGMYTEAFF. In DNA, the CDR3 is TGTGCCAGCTCCCCCACAGGGATGTACACTGAAGCTTTCTTT.